A selection of T cell receptor beta chains follows, all from one sample in a study of blood T cell repertoires in COVID-19. TCRdb keeps only in-frame clones here, not all; method: immunoSEQ multiplex PCR. The sample carries about 240,000 clones, roughly nine tenths recorded once. Sample: peripheral blood. These receptors were obtained from a man aged 60 to 69 who had recovered from COVID-19. CDR3s include the opening cysteine and the closing phenylalanine or tryptophan. D genes are given only for firm matches. Part of the rows lack a size; the others show once, few, many or a class for expanded clones.

NA	NA	TRBV7-9	TRBJ2-5	CASSEYQETQYF	TGTGCCAGCAGTGAGTACCAAGAGACCCAGTACTTC
NA	TRBD1	TRBV19	TRBJ2-7	CASSTPDRGYEQYF	TGTGCCAGTAGTACGCCCGACAGGGGATACGAGCAGTACTTC
once	TRBD2	TRBV10-1	TRBJ2-1	CASSESKAGGPNEQFF	TGCGCCAGCAGTGAGTCGAAAGCGGGGGGGCCCAATGAGCAGTTCTTC
NA	NA	TRBV2	TRBJ1-2	CASSDVRGYTF	TGTGCCAGCAGTGATGTGAGAGGCTACACCTTC
few	NA	TRBV30	TRBJ1-2	CAWSVLPNYGYTF	TGTGCCTGGAGTGTACTTCCGAATTATGGCTACACCTTC
NA	NA	TRBV6-1	TRBJ2-3	CASSERGGRGDTQYF	TGTGCCAGCAGTGAAAGAGGGGGTCGGGGAGATACGCAGTATTTT
few	NA	TRBV5-1	TRBJ1-2	CASSLEAGYGYTF	TGCGCCAGCAGCCTGGAAGCGGGCTATGGCTACACCTTC
NA	TRBD2	TRBV6-2/TRBV6-3	TRBJ2-3	CASSQPLLPPPLGLGTQYF	TGTGCCAGCAGTCAACCCCTCCTCCCTCCACCCCTGGGACTAGGCACGCAGTATTTT
NA	TRBD2	TRBV11-2	TRBJ2-3	CASSLAGGLGDTQYF	TGTGCCAGCAGCTTAGCGGGGGGGCTGGGAGATACGCAGTATTTT
once	NA	TRBV19	TRBJ1-2	CASSKGDGYTF	TGTGCCAGTAGTAAGGGGGATGGCTACACCTTC
NA	NA	TRBV6-2/TRBV6-3	TRBJ2-5	CASSYSRTDQETQYF	TGTGCCAGCAGTTACTCAAGGACAGACCAAGAGACCCAGTACTTC
once	TRBD2	TRBV10-3	TRBJ2-1	CAIRSGSGGVNNEQFF	TGTGCCATCAGATCCGGAAGCGGGGGGGTAAACAATGAGCAGTTCTTC
once	TRBD1	TRBV9	TRBJ2-2	CASSPPGQGGTGELFF	TGTGCCAGCAGCCCCCCGGGACAGGGAGGTACCGGGGAGCTGTTTTTT
NA	NA	TRBV24-1	TRBJ2-1	CATSDPTGGAYNEQFF	TGTGCCACCAGTGATCCTACAGGGGGGGCCTACAATGAGCAGTTCTTC
few	NA	TRBV5-6	TRBJ1-3	CASSLGQSGNTIYF	TGTGCCAGCAGCTTGGGACAGTCCGGAAACACCATATATTTT
few	TRBD1	TRBV4-1	TRBJ1-4	CASSQVTGGEGKLFF	TGCGCCAGCAGCCAAGTGACAGGGGGCGAAGGAAAACTGTTTTTT